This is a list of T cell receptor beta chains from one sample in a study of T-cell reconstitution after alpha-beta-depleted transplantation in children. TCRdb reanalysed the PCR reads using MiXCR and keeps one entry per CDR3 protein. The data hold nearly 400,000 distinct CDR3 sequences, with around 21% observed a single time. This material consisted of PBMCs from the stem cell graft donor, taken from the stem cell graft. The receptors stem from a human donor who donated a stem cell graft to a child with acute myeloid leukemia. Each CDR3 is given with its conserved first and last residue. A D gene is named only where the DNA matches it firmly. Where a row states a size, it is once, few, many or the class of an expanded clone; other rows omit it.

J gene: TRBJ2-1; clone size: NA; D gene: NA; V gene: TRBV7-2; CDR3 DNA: TGTGCCAGCAGCTTACCGACACGTACCGGGACCTTTTATCCGGGCAATGAGCAGTTCTTC; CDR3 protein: CASSLPTRTGTFYPGNEQFF
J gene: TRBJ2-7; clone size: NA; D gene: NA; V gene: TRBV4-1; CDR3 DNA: TGCGCCAGCAGCCAAGAAGAGGGAATGGGGGAGCAGTACTTC; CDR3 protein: CASSQEEGMGEQYF
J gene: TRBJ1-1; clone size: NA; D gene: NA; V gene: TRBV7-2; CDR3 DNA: TGTGCCAGCAGCTTAGTGGAGTCCAGACTGAACACTGAAGCTTTCTTT; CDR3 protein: CASSLVESRLNTEAFF
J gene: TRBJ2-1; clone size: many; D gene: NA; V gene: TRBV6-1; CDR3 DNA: TGTGCCAGCAGTGTCCGGGACCACTACAATGAGCAGTTCTTC; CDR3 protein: CASSVRDHYNEQFF
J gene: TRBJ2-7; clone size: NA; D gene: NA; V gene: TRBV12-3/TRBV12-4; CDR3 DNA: TGTGCCAGCAGTCCCGACGGGAGCGGCTACGAGCAGTACTTC; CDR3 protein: CASSPDGSGYEQYF
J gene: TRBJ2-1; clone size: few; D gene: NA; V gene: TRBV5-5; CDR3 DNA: TGTGCCAGCAGCTTCGGGGACGGGTACAATGAGCAGTTCTTC; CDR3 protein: CASSFGDGYNEQFF
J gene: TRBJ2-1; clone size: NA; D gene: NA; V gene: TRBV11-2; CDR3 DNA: TGTGCCAGCAGCTTACCTTTCGGTGTCGATGAGCAGTTCTTC; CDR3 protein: CASSLPFGVDEQFF
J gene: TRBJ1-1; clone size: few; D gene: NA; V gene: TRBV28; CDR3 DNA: TGTGCCAGTATAAGAATCGAGGAGCTTAGTGAAGCTTTCTTT; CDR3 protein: CASIRIEELSEAFF
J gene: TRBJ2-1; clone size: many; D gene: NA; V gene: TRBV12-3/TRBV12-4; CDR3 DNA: TGTGCCAGCAGTTTGACTCAATTTGGTGAGCAGTTCTTC; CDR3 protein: CASSLTQFGEQFF
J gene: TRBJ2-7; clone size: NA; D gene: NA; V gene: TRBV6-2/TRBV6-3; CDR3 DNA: TGTGCCAGCAGCCCGGACCTTACCCTACCCTACGAGCAGTACTTC; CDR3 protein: CASSPDLTLPYEQYF
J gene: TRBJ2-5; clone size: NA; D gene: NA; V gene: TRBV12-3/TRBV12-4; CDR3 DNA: TGTGCCAGCAGTTTCCGGGGGAGTGGCCAAGAGACCCAGTACTTC; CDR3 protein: CASSFRGSGQETQYF
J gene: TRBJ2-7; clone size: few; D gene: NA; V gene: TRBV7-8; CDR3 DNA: TGTGCCAGCAGCTCCCGGACAGCGTACGAGCAGTACTTC; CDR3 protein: CASSSRTAYEQYF
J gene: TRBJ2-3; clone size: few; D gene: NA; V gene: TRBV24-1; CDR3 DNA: TGTGCCACCCAAGCTCCCAGCGGTACAGATACGCAGTATTTT; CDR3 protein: CATQAPSGTDTQYF
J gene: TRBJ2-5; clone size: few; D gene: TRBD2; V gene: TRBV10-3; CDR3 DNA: TGTGCCATCAGATCCGGGATGAGCGGGAGCAGTGAGACCCAGTACTTC; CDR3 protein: CAIRSGMSGSSETQYF
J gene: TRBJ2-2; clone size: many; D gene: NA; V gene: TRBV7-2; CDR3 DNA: TGTGCCAGCAGCTTAGCGGCCAACACCGGGGAGCTGTTTTTT; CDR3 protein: CASSLAANTGELFF
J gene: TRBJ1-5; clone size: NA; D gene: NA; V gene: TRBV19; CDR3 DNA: TGTGCCAGTAGTATCGATTCCCGTCGCCATACGGGCAGCAATCAGCCCCAGCATTTT; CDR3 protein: CASSIDSRRHTGSNQPQHF
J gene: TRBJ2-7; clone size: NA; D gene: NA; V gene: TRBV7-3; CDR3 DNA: TGTGCCAGCAGCAACGGTGGCGAGCAGTACTTC; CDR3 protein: CASSNGGEQYF
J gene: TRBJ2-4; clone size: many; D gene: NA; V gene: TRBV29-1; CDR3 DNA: TGCAGCGTTGAAGACGGGTCGGAAGGGGGTGGCATTCAGTACTTC; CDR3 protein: CSVEDGSEGGGIQYF
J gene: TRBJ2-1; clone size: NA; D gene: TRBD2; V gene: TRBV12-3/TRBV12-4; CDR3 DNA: TGTGCCAGCAGCGTGCTAGGAATAGCGGGAGGGCCTAATGAGCAGTTCTTC; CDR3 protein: CASSVLGIAGGPNEQFF
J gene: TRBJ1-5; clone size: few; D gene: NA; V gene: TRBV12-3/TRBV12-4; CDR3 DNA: TGTGCCAGCAGGGAACAGGGTATCAATCAGCCCCAGCATTTT; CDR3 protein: CASREQGINQPQHF
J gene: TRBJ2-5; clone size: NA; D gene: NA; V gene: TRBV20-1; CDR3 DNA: TGCAGTGCTACCCGAGAGGCTAAGGGGACCCAGTACTTC; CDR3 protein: CSATREAKGTQYF
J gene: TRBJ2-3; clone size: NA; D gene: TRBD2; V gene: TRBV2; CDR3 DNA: TGTGCCAGCAGTACTAGGGCAACTAGCGGGAGGCGGGAAGATACGCAGTATTTT; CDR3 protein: CASSTRATSGRREDTQYF
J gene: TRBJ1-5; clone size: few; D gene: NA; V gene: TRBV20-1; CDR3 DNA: TGCAGTGCCCTCCCCCCGAGGACAGTACTTAGCAATCAGCCCCAGCATTTT; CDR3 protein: CSALPPRTVLSNQPQHF
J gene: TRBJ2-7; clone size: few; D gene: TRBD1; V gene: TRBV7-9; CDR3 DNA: TGTGCCAGCAGCTCCATCACCGGGACAGTCCTCGACGAGCAGTACTTC; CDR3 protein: CASSSITGTVLDEQYF
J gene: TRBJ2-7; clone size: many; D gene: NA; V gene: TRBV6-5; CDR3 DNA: TGTGCCAGCAGTTACAGATACTCCTACGAGCAGTACTTC; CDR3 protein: CASSYRYSYEQYF
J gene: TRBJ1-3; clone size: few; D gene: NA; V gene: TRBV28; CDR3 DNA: TGTGCCAGCAGGCTAAGAACGGAGCGGCAGAGCTCTGGAAACACCATATATTTT; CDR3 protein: CASRLRTERQSSGNTIYF
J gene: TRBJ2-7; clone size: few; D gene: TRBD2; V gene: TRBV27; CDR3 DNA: TGTGCCAGCGGACTAGCGGGAGGACCGTACGAGCAGTACTTC; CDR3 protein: CASGLAGGPYEQYF
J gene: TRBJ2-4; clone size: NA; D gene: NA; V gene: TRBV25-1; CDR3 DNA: TGTGCCAGCAGTGCCGAAGCCAAAAACATTCAGTACTTC; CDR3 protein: CASSAEAKNIQYF
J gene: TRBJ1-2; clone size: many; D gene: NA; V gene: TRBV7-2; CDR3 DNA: TGTGCCAGCAGTTTGGGCAGGGACTATGGCTACACCTTC; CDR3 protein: CASSLGRDYGYTF
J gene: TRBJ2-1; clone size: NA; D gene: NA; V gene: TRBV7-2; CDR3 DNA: TGTGCCAGCAGCTTAGAGGTGGCCGGTTTCAATGAGCAGTTCTTC; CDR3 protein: CASSLEVAGFNEQFF
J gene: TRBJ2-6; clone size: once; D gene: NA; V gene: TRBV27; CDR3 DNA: TGTGCCAGCATGGGCTTTGGGGCCAACGTCCTGACTTTC; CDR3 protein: CASMGFGANVLTF
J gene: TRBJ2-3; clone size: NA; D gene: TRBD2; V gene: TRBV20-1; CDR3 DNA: TGCAGTGCCTCACCGAGTGCGGGAGTTGGCACAGATACGCAGTATTTT; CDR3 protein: CSASPSAGVGTDTQYF
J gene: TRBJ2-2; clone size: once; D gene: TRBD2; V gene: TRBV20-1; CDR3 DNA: TGCAGTGCAAAACCGGGACTAGCGTCAACCGGGGAGCTGTTTTTT; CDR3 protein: CSAKPGLASTGELFF
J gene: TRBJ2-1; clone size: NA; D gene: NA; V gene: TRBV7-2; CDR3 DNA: TGTGCAAGCACCCAACTCGTGAGCTCCTACAATGAGCAGTTCTTC; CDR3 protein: CASTQLVSSYNEQFF
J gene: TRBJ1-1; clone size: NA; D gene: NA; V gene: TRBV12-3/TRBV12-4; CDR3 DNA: TGTGCCAGCAGCCCCCAACAGGGTTGGACTGAAGCTTTCTTT; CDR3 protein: CASSPQQGWTEAFF
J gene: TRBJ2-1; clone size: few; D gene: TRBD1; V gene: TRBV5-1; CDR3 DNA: TGCGCCAGCAGCTCCGACGGGACAGTATACAATGAGCAGTTCTTC; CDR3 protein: CASSSDGTVYNEQFF
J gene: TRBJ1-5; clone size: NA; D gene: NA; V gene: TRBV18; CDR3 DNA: TGTGCCAGCTCACCGCAAAGCAATCAGCCCCAGCATTTT; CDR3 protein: CASSPQSNQPQHF
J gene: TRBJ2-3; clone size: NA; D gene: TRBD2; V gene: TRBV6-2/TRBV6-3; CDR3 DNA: TGTGCCAGCAGAACGGGAGGAAGCACAGATACGCAGTATTTT; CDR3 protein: CASRTGGSTDTQYF
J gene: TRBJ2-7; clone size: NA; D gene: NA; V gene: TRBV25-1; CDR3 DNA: TGTGCCAGCAGTGGGGGGACTTTCTCATACTACTTC; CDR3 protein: CASSGGTFSYYF
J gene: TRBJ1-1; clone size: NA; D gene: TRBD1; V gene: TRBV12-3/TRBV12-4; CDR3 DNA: TGTGCCAGCAGTTCAGACCAGGGGGCCATGAACACTGAAGCTTTCTTT; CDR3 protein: CASSSDQGAMNTEAFF
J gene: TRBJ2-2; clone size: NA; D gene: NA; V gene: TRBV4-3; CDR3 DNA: TGCGCCAGCAGCATGGGGGAGGTAAACACCGGGGAGCTGTTTTTT; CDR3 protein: CASSMGEVNTGELFF
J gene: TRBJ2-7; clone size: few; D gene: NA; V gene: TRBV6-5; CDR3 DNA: TGTGCCAGCACAGGGGTAATTGGCGAGCAGTACTTC; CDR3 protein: CASTGVIGEQYF
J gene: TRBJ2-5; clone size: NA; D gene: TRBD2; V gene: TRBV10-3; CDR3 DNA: TGTGCCATCAGTTTCTCGGGGGGGCAAGAGACCCAGTACTTC; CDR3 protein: CAISFSGGQETQYF
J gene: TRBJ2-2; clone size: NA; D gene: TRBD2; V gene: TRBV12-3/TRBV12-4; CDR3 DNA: TGTGCCAGCAGTGCCAGGACTAGCGGGAGCACCGGGGAGCTGTTTTTT; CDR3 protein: CASSARTSGSTGELFF
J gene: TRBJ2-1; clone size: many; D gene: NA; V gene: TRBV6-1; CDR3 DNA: TGTGCCAGCTTCTCCGGGATCACAGGCGGTGAGCAGTTCTTC; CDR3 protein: CASFSGITGGEQFF
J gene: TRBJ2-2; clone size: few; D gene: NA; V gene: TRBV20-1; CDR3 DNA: TGCAGTGCTAGACTCTTCGGAGACGGATCGAACACCGGGGAGCTGTTTTTT; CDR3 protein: CSARLFGDGSNTGELFF
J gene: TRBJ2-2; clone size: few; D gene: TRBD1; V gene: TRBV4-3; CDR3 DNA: TGCGCCAGCAGCCAAGTCCGGACAGGGGACACCGGGGAGCTGTTTTTT; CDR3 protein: CASSQVRTGDTGELFF
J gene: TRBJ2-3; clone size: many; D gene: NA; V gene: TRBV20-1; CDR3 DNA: TGCAGTGCTAGAGATGGCGGGTCTAGCACAGATACGCAGTATTTT; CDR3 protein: CSARDGGSSTDTQYF
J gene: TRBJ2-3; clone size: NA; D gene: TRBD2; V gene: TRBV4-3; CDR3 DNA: TGCGCCAGCAGCGCCGGGACTAGCTCAGATACGCAGTATTTT; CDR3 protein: CASSAGTSSDTQYF
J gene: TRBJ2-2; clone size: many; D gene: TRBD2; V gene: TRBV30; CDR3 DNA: TGTGCCTGGAGTCTCCTAGCGGGAGTCGACACCGGGGAGCTGTTTTTT; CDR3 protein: CAWSLLAGVDTGELFF
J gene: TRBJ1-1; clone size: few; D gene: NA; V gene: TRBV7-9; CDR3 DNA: TGTGCCAGCAGCTTAGCGGATGAAGCTTTCTTT; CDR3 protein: CASSLADEAFF
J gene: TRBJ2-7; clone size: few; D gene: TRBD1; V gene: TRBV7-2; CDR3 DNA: TGTGCCAGCAGTATCGACAGGGACTCCTACGAGCAGTACTTC; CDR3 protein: CASSIDRDSYEQYF